The clone carrying this T cell receptor (beta chain) was seen only a few times. Healthy people donating bone marrow made up the donors. This entry comes from a study of cytomegalovirus exposure and HLA in healthy donors. The CDR3 has 14 residues. Germline assignment: CDR1 MNHEY and CDR2 SVGAGI. J gave up 0 bases and V 6 bases, and 5 bases lay outside the gene matches. The PCR employed 60 Vbeta primers together with 13 Jbeta primers. Measured with immunoSEQ multiplex PCR; TCRdb has only the in-frame clones, and not every one. The repertoire holds 150,000 to 200,000 clones, with roughly four fifths as singletons.

The V gene is TRBV6-5, the J gene TRBJ2-7; 7 bases line up with TRBD2. Sequenced material: PBMCs. The receptor's source is a man in his forties in good health and CMV-seronegative. Here the CDR3 DNA reads TGTGCCAGCAGAAGAGCGGGAAGCTCCTACGAGCAGTACTTC. Translated, it gives CASRRAGSSYEQYF.